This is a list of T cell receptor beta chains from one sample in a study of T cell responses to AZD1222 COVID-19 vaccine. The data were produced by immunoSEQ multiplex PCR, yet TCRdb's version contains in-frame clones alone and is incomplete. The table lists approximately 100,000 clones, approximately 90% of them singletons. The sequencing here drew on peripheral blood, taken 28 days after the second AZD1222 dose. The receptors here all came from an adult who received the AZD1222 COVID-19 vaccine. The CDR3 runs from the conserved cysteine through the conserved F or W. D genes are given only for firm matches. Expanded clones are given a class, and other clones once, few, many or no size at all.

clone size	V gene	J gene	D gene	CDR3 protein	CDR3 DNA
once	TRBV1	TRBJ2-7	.	CTSSLTLPRVHEQYF	TGCACCAGCAGCCTGACACTGCCGAGGGTCCACGAGCAGTACTTC
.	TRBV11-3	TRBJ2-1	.	CASSLGGGEQFF	TGTGCCAGCAGCTTAGGAGGGGGTGAGCAGTTCTTC
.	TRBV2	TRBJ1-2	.	CASSYRERDYGYTF	TGTGCCAGCAGTTACAGGGAGAGGGACTATGGCTACACCTTC
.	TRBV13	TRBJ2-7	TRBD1	CASSFATGGATDEQYF	TGTGCCAGCAGCTTCGCGACAGGGGGCGCCACCGACGAGCAGTACTTC
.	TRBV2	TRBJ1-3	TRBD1	CASSESQGSGNTIYF	TGTGCCAGCAGTGAGTCACAGGGGTCTGGTAACACCATATATTTT
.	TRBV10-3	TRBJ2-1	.	CAISESKLYNEQFF	TGTGCCATCAGTGAATCTAAACTCTACAATGAGCAGTTCTTC
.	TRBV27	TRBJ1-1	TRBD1	CASSWDRVNTEAFF	TGTGCCAGCAGTTGGGACAGGGTCAACACTGAAGCTTTCTTT
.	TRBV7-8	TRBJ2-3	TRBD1	CASSHRTGEGGTQYF	TGTGCCAGCAGCCACAGGACAGGGGAAGGAGGTACGCAGTATTTT
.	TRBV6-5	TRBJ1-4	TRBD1	CASSYSRGQASSELFF	TGTGCCAGCAGTTACTCGCGGGGACAGGCATCTTCGGAACTGTTTTTT
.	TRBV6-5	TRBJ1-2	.	CASTLTEGNYGYTF	TGTGCCAGCACCCTAACGGAGGGAAACTATGGCTACACCTTC
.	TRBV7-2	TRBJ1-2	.	CASSPRDPRHGYTF	TGTGCCAGCAGCCCCCGGGACCCGCGCCATGGCTACACCTTC
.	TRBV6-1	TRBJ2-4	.	CASSDTSLAKNIQYF	TGTGCCAGCAGTGACACAAGCCTAGCCAAAAACATTCAGTACTTC
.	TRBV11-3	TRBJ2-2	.	CASRQHTGELFF	TGTGCCAGCAGACAGCACACCGGGGAGCTGTTTTTT
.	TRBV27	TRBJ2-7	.	CASSLSGPLAYEQYF	TGTGCCAGCAGTTTATCAGGACCCCTCGCCTACGAGCAGTACTTC
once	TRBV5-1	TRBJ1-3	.	CASSETFGNTIYF	TGCGCCAGCAGCGAAACATTTGGAAACACCATATATTTT
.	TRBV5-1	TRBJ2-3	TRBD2	CASTPFAGGTDTQYF	TGCGCCAGCACTCCATTTGCGGGAGGCACAGATACGCAGTATTTT
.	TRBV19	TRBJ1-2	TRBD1	CATRQGVGYGYTF	TGTGCCACCCGACAGGGTGTGGGTTATGGCTACACCTTC
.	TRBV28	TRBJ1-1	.	CASSFSPGGMNTEAFF	TGTGCCAGCAGTTTCTCGCCAGGAGGAATGAACACTGAAGCTTTCTTT
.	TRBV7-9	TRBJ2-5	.	CASSLLRGGGQETQYF	TGTGCCAGCAGCTTACTGCGGGGAGGTGGGCAAGAGACCCAGTACTTC
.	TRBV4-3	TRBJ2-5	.	CASSQDGTQGYETQYF	TGCGCCAGCAGCCAAGATGGGACCCAGGGATACGAGACCCAGTACTTC
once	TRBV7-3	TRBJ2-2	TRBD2	CASSSGGSANTGELFF	TGTGCCAGCAGCTCCGGGGGGAGCGCGAACACCGGGGAGCTGTTTTTT
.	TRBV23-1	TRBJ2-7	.	CASSQTRGNYEQYF	TGCGCCAGCAGTCAAACACGAGGGAATTACGAGCAGTACTTC
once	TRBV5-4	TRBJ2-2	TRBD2	CASLSLAGGTGELFF	TGTGCCAGCCTGTCCCTAGCGGGGGGCACCGGGGAGCTGTTTTTT
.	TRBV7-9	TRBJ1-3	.	CASSLTQGGTIYF	TGTGCCAGCAGCTTAACACAGGGAGGCACCATATATTTT
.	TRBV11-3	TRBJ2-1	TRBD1	CASSLGAGGTFYNEQFF	TGTGCCAGCAGCTTAGGGGCAGGGGGTACCTTCTACAATGAGCAGTTCTTC
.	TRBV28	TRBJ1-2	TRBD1	CASTNRGNGYTF	TGTGCCAGCACCAACAGGGGGAACGGCTACACCTTC
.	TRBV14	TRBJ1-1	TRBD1	CASSQVSGGLTEAFF	TGTGCCAGCAGCCAAGTCTCAGGGGGTCTCACTGAAGCTTTCTTT
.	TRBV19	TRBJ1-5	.	CASSIDPSLNQPQHF	TGTGCCAGTAGTATAGATCCCAGCCTCAATCAGCCCCAGCATTTT
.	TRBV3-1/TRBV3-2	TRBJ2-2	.	CASSQPGLIAGELFF	TGTGCCAGCAGCCAGCCCGGACTAATCGCCGGGGAGCTGTTTTTT
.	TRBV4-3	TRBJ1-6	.	CASSQDGWGGQGSPLHF	TGCGCCAGCAGCCAAGATGGCTGGGGGGGGCAGGGATCACCCCTCCACTTT
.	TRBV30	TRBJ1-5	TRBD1	CAWQGGNQPQHF	TGTGCCTGGCAGGGGGGCAATCAGCCCCAGCATTTT
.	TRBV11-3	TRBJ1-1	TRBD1	CASSKDRGRTEAFF	TGTGCCAGCAGCAAAGACAGGGGGAGGACTGAAGCTTTCTTT
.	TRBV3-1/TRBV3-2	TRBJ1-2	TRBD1	CASSPPDRGGYTF	TGTGCCAGCAGCCCTCCTGACAGGGGTGGCTACACCTTC
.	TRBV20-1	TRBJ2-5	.	CSATQGETQYF	TGCAGTGCTACTCAGGGTGAGACCCAGTACTTC
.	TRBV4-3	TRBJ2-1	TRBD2	CASSQGPAGGYNEQFF	TGCGCCAGCAGCCAAGGTCCCGCGGGGGGCTACAATGAGCAGTTCTTC